The source of this TCR beta chain is a study of cytomegalovirus exposure and HLA in healthy donors. As to this clone: Its antigen remains unidentified.

CDR3 size: 15 residues. CDR1 and CDR2 from the germline V gene are LNHDA and SQIVND (reference sequence). J gave up 1 base and V 6 bases, and 4 bases lay outside the gene matches. Primers for the PCR totalled 60 Vbeta and 13 Jbeta. Using immunoSEQ multiplex PCR, the repertoire was profiled, and TCRdb retains in-frame clones only, with some absent. Among some 130,000 clones listed, 82% were seen once. Study results and limitations: TCR beta sequences reportedly predicted most subjects' HLA-A and HLA-B alleles accurately.

The chain is built from TRBV19 and TRBJ2-3; 10 positions agree with TRBD2. Material: PBMCs. The receptor's source is a male donor in good health and CMV-seropositive. The DNA for the CDR3 is TGTGCCAGTAGAGCTAGCGGGAGCCGCACAGATACGCAGTATTTT. This translates into CASRASGSRTDTQYF.